A selection of T cell receptor beta chains follows, all from one sample in a study of vaccination and CD4 T cells after COVID-19. TCRdb reprocessed the PCR reads via MiXCR and lists one record per CDR3 protein. The sample has fewer than 20,000 distinct CDR3 sequences; about 51% are singletons. These receptors lack a known antigen. The sequenced material came from CD4+ T cells from blood, cultured in vitro. The receptors originated from a human donor who had recovered from COVID-19. Both conserved end residues are part of each CDR3. The order of the fields is V gene, clone size, D gene, J gene, CDR3 DNA, CDR3 protein. A D gene is named only where the DNA matches it firmly. The size of a clone is reported for some rows only, either as once, few or many, or as a class for expanded clones.

TRBV28	-	-	TRBJ1-3	TGTGCCAGCACCGAGAGGGGTGGGGAAAACACCATATATTTT	CASTERGGENTIYF
TRBV5-6	-	-	TRBJ1-1	TGTGCCAGCAGCTTGGCAGGGTTCATGAACACTGAAGCTTTCTTT	CASSLAGFMNTEAFF
TRBV20-1	-	-	TRBJ2-5	TGCAGTGCTAGAGAGCTTCCATCGGCGGGACCGTACTTC	CSARELPSAGPYF
TRBV5-1	-	TRBD1	TRBJ1-2	TGCGCCAGCAGTTCGACAGGGGCGGTGGGTGGCTACACCTTC	CASSSTGAVGGYTF
TRBV7-9	few	TRBD1	TRBJ2-5	TGTGCCAGCAGCCACTCAGGGGGAGAGACCCAGTACTTC	CASSHSGGETQYF
TRBV19	-	TRBD1	TRBJ2-5	TGTGCCAGTAGTAGGAGACAGGGGTGGACCGGGGAGACCCAGTACTTC	CASSRRQGWTGETQYF
TRBV20-1	-	-	TRBJ1-1	TGCAGTGCTAGAGATCCAAAGGTGAACACTGAAGCTTTCTTT	CSARDPKVNTEAFF
TRBV19	-	-	TRBJ1-6	TGTGCCAGTAGTCCACGGGACCGTCTAAGTTCACCCCTCCACTTT	CASSPRDRLSSPLHF
TRBV20-1	once	TRBD1	TRBJ1-6	TGCAGTGCCCGGGACAGGTTGTCCCCCCTCCACTTT	CSARDRLSPLHF
TRBV28	-	-	TRBJ1-2	TGTGCCAGCAGTTCAGTAGTTCGGGGGGCTGGCTACACCTTC	CASSSVVRGAGYTF
TRBV5-1	few	TRBD1	TRBJ1-2	TGCGCCAGCAGCACCCTCCCGGACAGGGGTGATGGCTACACCTTC	CASSTLPDRGDGYTF
TRBV6-1	-	-	TRBJ1-1	TGTGCCAGCGTTGGGGGATTTCGAACTGAAGCTTTCTTT	CASVGGFRTEAFF
TRBV2	-	TRBD1	TRBJ2-7	TGTGCCAGCAGTATCGAGACAGGGAGCGAGCAGTACTTC	CASSIETGSEQYF
TRBV20-1	few	-	TRBJ2-2	TGCAGTGCTAGATCCTTGGGTGGTCTTAGCACCGGGGAGCTGTTTTTT	CSARSLGGLSTGELFF
TRBV15	-	-	TRBJ2-7	TGTGCCACCAGCACCTACCCGGGGTACGAGCAGTACTTC	CATSTYPGYEQYF
TRBV7-9	-	-	TRBJ1-2	TGTGCCAGCAGCTTAGAACGCTTCGATGGCTACACCTTC	CASSLERFDGYTF
TRBV20-1	-	-	TRBJ2-7	TGCAGTGCTAGGACCCTAAAGGACCTCTCCTACGAGCAGTACTTC	CSARTLKDLSYEQYF
TRBV20-1	few	TRBD1	TRBJ1-2	TGCAGTGCTAGGGGACAGGCAGGCTATGGCTACACCTTC	CSARGQAGYGYTF
TRBV6-2/TRBV6-3	few	-	TRBJ1-5	TGTGCCAGCAGCTTCGGAACGGGATGGAATCAGCCCCAGCATTTT	CASSFGTGWNQPQHF
TRBV18	-	-	TRBJ1-2	TGTGCCAGCTCACCACCCCAGGGCAGGAGCTATGGCTACACCTTC	CASSPPQGRSYGYTF
TRBV10-3	-	-	TRBJ2-5	TGTGCCATCAGTTTCGGCAGGGACGCTGAGACCCAGTACTTC	CAISFGRDAETQYF
TRBV18	-	-	TRBJ1-1	TGTGCCAGCTCACCTTCGAGAAACAGGGATGATACTGAAGCTTTCTTT	CASSPSRNRDDTEAFF
TRBV24-1	-	TRBD1	TRBJ2-7	TGTGCCACCTCCAAGCAGGGGGCCTACGAGCAGTACTTC	CATSKQGAYEQYF
TRBV7-2	-	-	TRBJ1-5	TGTGCCAGCAGCCTGCGAGGGGGAAATCAGCCCCAGCATTTT	CASSLRGGNQPQHF
TRBV20-1	-	-	TRBJ1-5	TGCAGTGCAAGAGAGGCGGTGGATCAGCCCCAGCATTTT	CSAREAVDQPQHF
TRBV20-1	few	-	TRBJ2-2	TGCAGTGCTAGAGACCAGCTACAGGGGGGGACCGGGGAGCTGTTTTTT	CSARDQLQGGTGELFF
TRBV28	-	-	TRBJ2-7	TGTGCCAGCAGTTTTACCCGGACTCTCTCCTACGAGCAGTACTTC	CASSFTRTLSYEQYF
TRBV7-2	-	TRBD1	TRBJ2-2	TGTGCCAGCAGCCTCATCCCGGGACAGGCAGGCGGGGAGCTGTTTTTT	CASSLIPGQAGGELFF
TRBV19	-	-	TRBJ1-5	TGTGCCAGTAGTATTCCCCGTCCTGCTAATCAGCCCCAGCATTTT	CASSIPRPANQPQHF
TRBV7-9	-	TRBD1	TRBJ1-3	TGTGCCAGCAGCCCCAGGGACAGGGCCTATGGAAACACCATATATTTT	CASSPRDRAYGNTIYF
TRBV19	few	-	TRBJ1-6	TGTGCCAGTAGTATCGGGACGGGCTATTCACCCCTCCACTTT	CASSIGTGYSPLHF
TRBV7-6	-	TRBD1	TRBJ1-1	TGTGCCAGCAGCGTAACGACAGGGGCCACTGAAGCTTTCTTT	CASSVTTGATEAFF
TRBV12-3/TRBV12-4	few	-	TRBJ1-2	TGTGCCAGCAGCTTGCGGGGCACAAACTATGGCTACACCTTC	CASSLRGTNYGYTF
TRBV19	few	-	TRBJ1-2	TGTGCCAGTACCCCTCCAGGGCTGGATCTCTACACCTTC	CASTPPGLDLYTF
TRBV5-8	few	-	TRBJ2-7	TGTGCCAGCAGCTTGGCTACCCGGGCGGATAAGGGGCAGTACTTC	CASSLATRADKGQYF
TRBV7-9	-	-	TRBJ2-5	TGTGCCAGCAGCCTCAGGGGTCCAGAGACCCAGTACTTC	CASSLRGPETQYF
TRBV11-3	once	-	TRBJ2-1	TGTGCCAGCACTCGGTTCGGGACCGAAACCTACAATGAGCAGTTCTTC	CASTRFGTETYNEQFF
TRBV5-1	once	TRBD2	TRBJ2-1	TGCGCCAGCAGCTTGGCTGCGCGACTAGCGGGAGATGAGCAGTTCTTC	CASSLAARLAGDEQFF
TRBV5-1	-	-	TRBJ2-6	TGCGCCAGCAGCTTGTCGGGCGGACCCTCTGGGGCCAACGTCCTGACTTTC	CASSLSGGPSGANVLTF
TRBV12-3/TRBV12-4	-	-	TRBJ2-7	TGTGCCAGCAGCCTCGGGACAGAGCAGTACTTC	CASSLGTEQYF